Below, 26 T cell receptor beta chains from the same sample are listed, as sequenced in a study of identical twins. TCRdb itself ran the 5' RACE reads through MiXCR, one entry per CDR3 protein. The table records 570,000 or so distinct CDR3 sequences, roughly 9.5% of them present only once. These data also formed part of another study, on yellow fever vaccine responses in identical twins.

Sequencing was done on a sample of PBMCs. Receptors were obtained from a woman aged 18-35 years in good health.

The table lists this clonotype with a few counts. The chain combines TRBV4-3 with TRBJ1-4; D unresolved. V was trimmed by 0 bases and J by 4 bases, leaving 9 bases between them. Germline V lookup: CDR1 LGHNA, CDR2 YSLEER. The CDR3 has 15 residues. CDR3 nucleotides: TGCGCCAGCAGCCAAGAGTCAGGAATTAATGAAAAACTGTTTTTT. Translation gives CASSQESGINEKLFF.

The chain joins TRBV6-6 to TRBJ2-3; D is possibly TRBD2 (5 bases). Between the trimmed V and J ends, which lost 2 bases and 5 bases, there was a span of 8 bases. The CDR3 length is 13 residues. Germline loops: CDR1 MNHNY, CDR2 SVGAGI (reference sequence). CDR3 sequence: CASSYPRGDTQYF. The CDR3 DNA reads as TGTGCCAGCAGTTACCCTCGGGGAGATACGCAGTATTTT.

V is TRBV28 and J is TRBJ2-5, with D uncertain. Germline V CDR1 and CDR2: MDHEN, SYDVKM. The CDR3 length is 13 residues. Trimming removed 10 bases from V and 7 bases from J, with 19 bases in between. The CDR3 sequence is CATPGPRVGTQYF. CDR3 bases: TGTGCCACCCCAGGCCCGAGAGTGGGGACCCAGTACTTC. The entire variable domain, with the rest obtained from reference TRBV28 and TRBJ2-5, is as follows: DVKVTQSSRYLVKRTGEKVFLECVQDMDHENMFWYRQDPGLGLRLIYFSYDVKMKEKGDIPEGYSVSREKKERFSLILESASTNQTSMYLCATPGPRVGTQYFGPGTRLLVL.

This clonotype was counted at least ten times. V usage is TRBV29-1 and J usage is TRBJ2-1, with 7 bases aligning to TRBD1. Germline V gives CDR1 SQVTM, CDR2 ANQGSEA. The CDR3 runs to 13 residues. Trimming removed 4 bases from V and 7 bases from J; junction bases left unmatched: 7. The CDR3 nucleotides are TGCAGCGTTGTAGGCCAGGGGGTAAATGAGCAGTTCTTC. Encoded protein: CSVVGQGVNEQFF.

This clonotype was recorded a few times. V usage is TRBV7-8 and J usage is TRBJ2-3; unclear D gene. Germline loops: CDR1 SGHVS, CDR2 FQNEAQ. Trimming cost V 1 base and J 2 bases, with 10 bases left between them. The CDR3 is made up of 15 amino acids. The CDR3 coding sequence is TGTGCCAGCAGCTTAGTGCTCGGAAACACAGATACGCAGTATTTT. This codes for CASSLVLGNTDTQYF. Looking up the rest from reference TRBV7-8 and TRBJ2-3 gives the full variable domain: GAGVSQSPRYKVAKRGQDVALRCDPISGHVSLFWYQQALGQGPEFLTYFQNEAQLDKSGLPSDRFFAERPEGSVSTLKIQRTQQEDSAVYLCASSLVLGNTDTQYFGPGTRLTVL.

This clonotype showed up just a few times. The chain carries TRBV11-2 and TRBJ2-1; TRBD2 aligns across 13 bases. After removal of 1 base from V and 6 bases from J, the junction contained 6 bases not matched to a gene. CDR3 length equals 17 residues. From germline, CDR1 is SGHAT and CDR2 FQNNGV. The chain's CDR3 is CASSLVLAGGPGNEQFF. The DNA for the CDR3 is TGTGCCAGCAGCTTAGTACTAGCGGGAGGGCCTGGCAATGAGCAGTTCTTC.

This clonotype has just one count. This sequence joins TRBV29-1 and TRBJ2-6; weak D call: TRBD1 (6 bases). Germline V lookup: CDR1 SQVTM, CDR2 ANQGSEA. The CDR3 is 15 residues long. The V end lost 7 bases, the J end lost 1 base, and 14 bases lay between the germline ends. CDR3 coding DNA: TGCAGCGGGAAGACAGGCCTTTCTGGGGCCAACGTCCTGACTTTC. Encoded protein: CSGKTGLSGANVLTF.

This clonotype has at least ten counts. V is TRBV10-3 and J is TRBJ2-5, with D uncertain. This CDR3 spans 12 amino acids. The germline gives CDR1 ENHRY, CDR2 SYGVKD. Trimming took 8 bases from V and 4 from J, leaving 11 bases between them. The CDR3 spells CAIGIVGETQYF. The CDR3 DNA reads as TGTGCCATCGGGATTGTCGGAGAGACCCAGTACTTC.

This clonotype turned up a few times. The chain recombines TRBV15 with TRBJ2-7; possibly TRBD2 for D (5 bases). This CDR3 contains 15 residues. In germline, CDR1 is LNHNV, CDR2 YYDKDF (reference sequence). Trimming left V 1 base short and J 5 bases short, with 15 bases between. CDR3 region: CATSRAPLAPHEQYF. CDR3 sequence (DNA): TGTGCCACCAGCAGAGCCCCTCTAGCTCCGCACGAGCAGTACTTC.

The chain uses TRBV4-3 and TRBJ2-3; 10 bases map to TRBD2. Germline V gene lookup returns CDR1 LGHNA and CDR2 YSLEER. V lost 1 base and J lost 6; bases outside the gene matches: 19. The CDR3 spans 20 residues. CDR3 nucleotide sequence: TGCGCCAGCAGCCAAGGGATAGACGGGACTAGCGCGGGCTTGATGGATACGCAGTATTTT. Translation: CASSQGIDGTSAGLMDTQYF.

This clonotype has a handful of counts. This chain's CDR3 is CASRAGTSPLNTQYF. In DNA, the CDR3 is TGTGCCAGCAGAGCCGGGACTAGCCCTTTAAATACGCAGTATTTT. The chain employs TRBV2 and TRBJ2-3; 9 bases map to TRBD2. The germline V gene encodes CDR1 SNHLY and CDR2 FYNNEI. This CDR3 is 15 amino acids long. The V gene end was trimmed by 6 bases and the J gene end by 7 bases; junction bases not matched to a gene: 11.

This sequence joins TRBV20-1 and TRBJ1-1, with TRBD1 matching over 8 bases. Germline trimming cut 4 bases from V and 3 bases from J; bases unmatched to any gene: 4. The germline CDR1 and CDR2 sequences are DFQATT and SNEGSKA (reference sequence). This CDR3 contains 13 residues. For the CDR3, the DNA is TGCAGTGCTACAGGGGGCCGGGACACTGAAGCTTTCTTT. Encoded protein: CSATGGRDTEAFF.

Ten or more counts support this clonotype. The rearrangement joins TRBV12-3 or TRBV12-4 to TRBJ2-5, with 7 positions matching TRBD1. The CDR3 length is 14 residues. The ends lost 5 bases at V and 2 bases at J; junction bases unmatched: 5. The DNA for the CDR3 is TGTGCCAGCAGTGGGACAGCGATGCAAGAGACCCAGTACTTC. Protein sequence: CASSGTAMQETQYF.

There are a few counts of this clonotype. The V gene is TRBV7-9, the J gene TRBJ1-2, with TRBD1 as a possible D gene (6 bases). CDR1 is SEHNR, CDR2 FQNEAQ, per germline (reference sequence). The CDR3 has 15 residues. Deletions cut 4 bases from V and 6 bases from J, with 18 bases between. For the CDR3, the DNA is TGTGCCAGCAGCTCTGACGTGGGGGGCGATAATGGCTACACCTTC. Its translation is CASSSDVGGDNGYTF.

This clonotype was recorded a few times. This sequence joins TRBV18 and TRBJ2-3; D unclear. CDR1 is KGHSH and CDR2 is LQKENI in the germline V gene. Trimming stripped 2 bases from V and 2 bases from J, with 8 bases between. The CDR3 loop spans 14 amino acids. CDR3 amino acids: CASSPVASTDTQYF. The DNA for the CDR3 is TGTGCCAGCTCACCAGTAGCCTCCACAGATACGCAGTATTTT.

This clonotype was observed many times. This rearrangement joins TRBV12-3 or TRBV12-4 to TRBJ2-4; possibly TRBD2 for D (6 bases). V was clipped by 6 bases and J by 0 bases, with 12 bases between them. CDR3 length: 15 amino acids. CDR3: CASRGGRLAKNIQYF. For the CDR3, the DNA is TGTGCCAGCAGGGGGGGACGGCTAGCCAAAAACATTCAGTACTTC.

This rearrangement joins TRBV4-1 to TRBJ2-7; 7 bases are a match to TRBD1. Germline values: CDR1 MGHRA, CDR2 YSYEKL. The length of the CDR3 is 17 residues. V shed 2 bases and J 3 bases; nucleotides not matched to a gene: 13. The CDR3 DNA is TGCGCCAGCAGCCAAATTTTGACAGGGTACGAGGTCTACGAGCAGTACTTC. Translation: CASSQILTGYEVYEQYF.

This clonotype was picked up many times. V gene TRBV18 combines with J gene TRBJ2-2; D is unclear. CDR1 is KGHSH and CDR2 is LQKENI in the germline V gene. The CDR3 length is 13 residues. The V end was cut by 2 bases, the J end by 5 bases, with 6 bases between. CDR3 sequence: CASSPAGTGELFF. The CDR3 region has the DNA TGTGCCAGCTCACCAGCCGGGACCGGGGAGCTGTTTTTT.

This clonotype was detected a few times. The V call is TRBV7-2, the J call TRBJ2-3; 9 positions match TRBD2. This CDR3 is built from 17 residues. V lost 0 bases, J lost 2 bases, and 6 bases stayed unmatched. CDR1 SGHTA and CDR2 FQGNSA come from the germline V gene. CDR3 sequence: CASSLARASGVTDTQYF. CDR3 sequence (DNA): TGTGCCAGCAGCTTAGCGAGAGCTAGCGGGGTCACAGATACGCAGTATTTT.

This clonotype has only a few counts. V and J are TRBV5-6 and TRBJ2-3; no definite D call. The CDR3 runs to 13 residues. The V gene's germline CDR1 is SGHDT and CDR2 YYEEEE. V shed 2 bases and J shed 2 bases, with 6 bases lying between them. CDR3 nucleotide sequence: TGTGCCAGCAGCTTTGAGAACACAGATACGCAGTATTTT. Amino acid sequence: CASSFENTDTQYF.

This clonotype was recorded at least ten times. The V and J genes are TRBV7-2 and TRBJ2-7, with 8 bases aligning to TRBD1. The CDR3 has 15 residues. J gave up 4 bases and V 5 bases, and 10 bases lay outside the gene matches. The germline V gene has CDR1 SGHTA and CDR2 FQGNSA. CDR3 region: CASSRTGGVPYEQYF. Written as DNA, the CDR3 is TGTGCCAGCAGCCGAACAGGGGGTGTCCCATACGAGCAGTACTTC.

V is TRBV20-1 and J is TRBJ2-7, with D unclear. The CDR3 runs 16 residues. Germline CDR1 reads DFQATT; CDR2 reads SNEGSKA (reference sequence). V dropped 8 bases and J dropped 5 bases, with 28 bases sitting between them. The CDR3 sequence: CSPRPLLSSPADEQYF. The CDR3 DNA reads TGCAGTCCCCGCCCCCTCTTGAGTAGCCCGGCAGACGAGCAGTACTTC.

This clonotype was recorded many times. The chain combines TRBV24-1 with TRBJ2-1; D is ambiguous. Germline CDR1 and CDR2: KGHDR and SFDVKD. This CDR3 comprises 12 residues. The V gene lost 10 bases and the J gene lost 9 bases, with 15 bases spanning the gap. The CDR3 sequence: CATNSVAGEQFF. The CDR3 nucleotides read TGTGCCACAAATAGTGTGGCCGGTGAGCAGTTCTTC.

This clonotype was observed at least ten times. The V and J genes are TRBV29-1 and TRBJ2-1; TRBD2 matches 12 bases. The CDR3 consists of 14 residues. J gave up 8 bases and V 3 bases, and 5 bases lay outside the gene matches. Per the germline V gene, CDR1 is SQVTM and CDR2 is ANQGSEA. In nucleotides, the CDR3 is TGCAGCGTTGAGGCGACTAGCGGGAGTGATGAGCAGTTCTTC. Translating it yields CSVEATSGSDEQFF.

This clonotype has a handful of counts. The chain is built from TRBV12-3 or TRBV12-4 and TRBJ2-3, with 8 positions matching TRBD2. The V gene end was trimmed by 10 bases and the J gene end by 5 bases; junction bases not matched to a gene: 14. The CDR3 contains 15 residues. CDR3 loop: CATRLWRGDLDTQYF. The CDR3, as DNA: TGTGCCACCAGACTTTGGCGGGGGGACCTAGATACGCAGTATTTT.

In this sample, this clonotype turned up many times. The chain combines TRBV7-9 with TRBJ2-5; D is perhaps TRBD1 (5 bases). Germline V gene lookup returns CDR1 SEHNR and CDR2 FQNEAQ (reference sequence). The CDR3 runs to 15 residues. V was cut by 6 bases and J by 5 bases, with 19 bases left in between. The CDR3 sequence is CASSLSTPGWETQYF. The CDR3, as DNA: TGTGCCAGCAGTTTGTCAACACCAGGGTGGGAGACCCAGTACTTC.